Below, 3 T cell receptor beta chains from the same sample are listed, as sequenced in a study of glioma-infiltrating T cells after dendritic cell vaccination. Sequencing used immunoSEQ multiplex PCR; TCRdb keeps in-frame clones, though not all of them. The sample holds roughly 98,000 clones, 85% to 90% seen once. The source material was blood, sampled before dendritic cell vaccination. The origin of the receptors is a human donor with glioblastoma.

The chain uses TRBV7-3 and TRBJ2-3, with 7 bases matching TRBD1. This CDR3 has 14 amino acids. V shed 4 bases, J shed 4 bases, and the junction held 5 bases outside the gene matches. Looked up from germline, CDR1 is SGHTA and CDR2 is FQGTGA. The CDR3: CASSSTGSADTQYF. The DNA for the CDR3 is TGTGCCAGCAGCTCGACAGGGTCGGCAGATACGCAGTATTTT.

The rearrangement uses TRBV6-1 and TRBJ1-2; 10 nucleotides align to TRBD1. The germline gives CDR1 MNHNS, CDR2 SASEGT. This CDR3 contains 13 residues. The junction had 11 bases not matched to a gene; V was cut back by 6 bases and J by 13 bases. The CDR3 DNA reads as TGTGCCAGCAGAATCTCCGGGACAGGGGATCTCACCTTC. Translation gives CASRISGTGDLTF.

This clone was detected once. This chain joins TRBV29-1 and TRBJ2-5; tentatively, D is TRBD2 (6 bases). The end of the DNA fits TRBJ2-7 better, so the J call may be wrong. This CDR3 has 11 amino acids. Germline lookup yields CDR1 SQVTM and CDR2 ANQGSEA. CDR3 in DNA: TGCAGCGGACTAGGGGACTACGAGCAGTACTTC. Translated, it gives CSGLGDYEQYF.